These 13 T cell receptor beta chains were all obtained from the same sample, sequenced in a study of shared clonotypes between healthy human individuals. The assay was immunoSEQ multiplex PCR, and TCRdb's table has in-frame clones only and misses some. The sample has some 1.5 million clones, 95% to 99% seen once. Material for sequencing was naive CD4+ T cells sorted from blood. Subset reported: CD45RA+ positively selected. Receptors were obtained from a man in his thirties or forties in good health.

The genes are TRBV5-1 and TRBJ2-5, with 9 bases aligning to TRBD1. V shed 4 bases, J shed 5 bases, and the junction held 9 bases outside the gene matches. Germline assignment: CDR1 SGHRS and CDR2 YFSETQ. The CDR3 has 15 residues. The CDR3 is CASSPQPGTGETQYF. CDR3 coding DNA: TGCGCCAGCAGCCCACAGCCGGGGACAGGGGAGACCCAGTACTTC.

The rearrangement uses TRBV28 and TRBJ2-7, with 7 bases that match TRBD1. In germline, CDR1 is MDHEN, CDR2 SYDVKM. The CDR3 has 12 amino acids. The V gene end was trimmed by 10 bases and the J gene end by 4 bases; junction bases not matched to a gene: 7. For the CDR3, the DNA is TGTGCCACCAGACAGGGAATTTACGAGCAGTACTTC. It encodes CATRQGIYEQYF.

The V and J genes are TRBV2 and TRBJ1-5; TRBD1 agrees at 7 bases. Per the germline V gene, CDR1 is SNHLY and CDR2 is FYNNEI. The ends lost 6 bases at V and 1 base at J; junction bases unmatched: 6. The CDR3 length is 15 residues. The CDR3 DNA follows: TGTGCCAGCAGGCCAGGGGGTAGGAGCAATCAGCCCCAGCATTTT. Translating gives CASRPGGRSNQPQHF.

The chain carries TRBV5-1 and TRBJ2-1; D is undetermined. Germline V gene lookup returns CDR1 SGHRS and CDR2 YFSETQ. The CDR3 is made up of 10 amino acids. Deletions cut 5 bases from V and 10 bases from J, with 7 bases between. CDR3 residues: CASRGREQFF. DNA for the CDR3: TGCGCCAGCAGAGGAAGGGAGCAGTTCTTC.

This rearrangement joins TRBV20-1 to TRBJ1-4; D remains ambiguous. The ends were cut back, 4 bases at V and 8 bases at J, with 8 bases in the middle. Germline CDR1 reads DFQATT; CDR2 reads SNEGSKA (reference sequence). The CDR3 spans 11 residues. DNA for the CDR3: TGCAGTGCTAACCCCACGGAAAAACTGTTTTTT. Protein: CSANPTEKLFF.

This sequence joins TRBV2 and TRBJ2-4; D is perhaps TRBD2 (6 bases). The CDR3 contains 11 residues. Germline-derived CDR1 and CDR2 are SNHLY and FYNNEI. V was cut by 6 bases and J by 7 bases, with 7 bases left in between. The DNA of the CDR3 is TGTGCCAGCAGCCGGGGGAACATTCAGTACTTC. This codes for CASSRGNIQYF.

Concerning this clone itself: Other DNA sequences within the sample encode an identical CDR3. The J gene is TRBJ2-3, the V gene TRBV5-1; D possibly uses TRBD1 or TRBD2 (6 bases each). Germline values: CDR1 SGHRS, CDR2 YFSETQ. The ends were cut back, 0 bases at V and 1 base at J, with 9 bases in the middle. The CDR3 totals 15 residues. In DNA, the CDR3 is TGCGCCAGCAGCTTGGCGGGGGCAGGCACAGATACGCAGTATTTT. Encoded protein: CASSLAGAGTDTQYF.

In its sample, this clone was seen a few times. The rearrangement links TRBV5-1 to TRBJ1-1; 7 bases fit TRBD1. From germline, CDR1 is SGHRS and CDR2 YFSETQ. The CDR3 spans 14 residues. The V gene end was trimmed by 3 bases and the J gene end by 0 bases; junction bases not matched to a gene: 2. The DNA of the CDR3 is TGCGCCAGCAGCTGGGACAGCATGAACACTGAAGCTTTCTTT. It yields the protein CASSWDSMNTEAFF. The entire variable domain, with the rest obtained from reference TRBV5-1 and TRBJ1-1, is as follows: KAGVTQTPRYLIKTRGQQVTLSCSPISGHRSVSWYQQTPGQGLQFLFEYFSETQRNKGNFPGRFSGRQFSNSRSEMNVSTLELGDSALYLCASSWDSMNTEAFFGQGTRLTVV.

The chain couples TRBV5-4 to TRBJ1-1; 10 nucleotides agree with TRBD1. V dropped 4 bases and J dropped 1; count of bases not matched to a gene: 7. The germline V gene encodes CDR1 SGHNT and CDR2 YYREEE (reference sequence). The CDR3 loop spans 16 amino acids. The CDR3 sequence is CASSRPGQGRNTEAFF. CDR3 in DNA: TGTGCCAGCAGCCGCCCGGGACAGGGGAGGAACACTGAAGCTTTCTTT.

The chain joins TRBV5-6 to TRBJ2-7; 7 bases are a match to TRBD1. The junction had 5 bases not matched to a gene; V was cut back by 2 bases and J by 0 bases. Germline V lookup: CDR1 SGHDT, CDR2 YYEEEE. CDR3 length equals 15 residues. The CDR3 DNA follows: TGTGCCAGCAGCTTTACAGGGGTGAGCTCCTACGAGCAGTACTTC. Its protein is CASSFTGVSSYEQYF. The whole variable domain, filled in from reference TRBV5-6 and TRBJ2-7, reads DAGVTQSPTHLIKTRGQQVTLRCSPKSGHDTVSWYQQALGQGPQFIFQYYEEEERQRGNFPDRFSGHQFPNYSSELNVNALLLGDSALYLCASSFTGVSSYEQYFGPGTRLTVT.

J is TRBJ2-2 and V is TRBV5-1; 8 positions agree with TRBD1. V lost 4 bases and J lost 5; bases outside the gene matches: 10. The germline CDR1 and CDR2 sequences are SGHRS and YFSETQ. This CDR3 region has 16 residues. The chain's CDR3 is CASSQPTGAETGELFF. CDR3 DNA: TGCGCCAGCAGCCAACCGACAGGGGCGGAAACCGGGGAGCTGTTTTTT.

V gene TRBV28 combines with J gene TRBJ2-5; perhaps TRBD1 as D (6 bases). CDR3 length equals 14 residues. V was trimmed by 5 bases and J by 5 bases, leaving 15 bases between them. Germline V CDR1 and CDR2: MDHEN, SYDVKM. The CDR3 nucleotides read TGTGCCAGCAGTAGCGGACAGTGGGACGAGACCCAGTACTTC. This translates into CASSSGQWDETQYF.

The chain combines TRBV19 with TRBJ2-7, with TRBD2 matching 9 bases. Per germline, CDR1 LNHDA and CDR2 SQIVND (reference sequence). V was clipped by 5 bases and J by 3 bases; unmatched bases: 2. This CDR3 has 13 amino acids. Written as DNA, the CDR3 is TGTGCCAGTAGTGAGACTAGCGGCTACGAGCAGTACTTC. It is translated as CASSETSGYEQYF. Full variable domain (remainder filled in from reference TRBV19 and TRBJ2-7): DGGITQSPKYLFRKEGQNVTLSCEQNLNHDAMYWYRQDPGQGLRLIYYSQIVNDFQKGDIAEGYSVSREKKESFPLTVTSAQKNPTAFYLCASSETSGYEQYFGPGTRLTVT.